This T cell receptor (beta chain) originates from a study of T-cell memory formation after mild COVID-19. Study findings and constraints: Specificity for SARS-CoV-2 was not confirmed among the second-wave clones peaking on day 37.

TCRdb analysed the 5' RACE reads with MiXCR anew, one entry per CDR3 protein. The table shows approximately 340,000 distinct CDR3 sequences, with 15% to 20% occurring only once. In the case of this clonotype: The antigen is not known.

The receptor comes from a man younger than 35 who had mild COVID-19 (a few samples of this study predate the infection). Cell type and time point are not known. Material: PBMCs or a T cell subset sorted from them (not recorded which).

CDR3 amino acids: CASSANRGYSPLHF. The CDR3 nucleotides read TGTGCCAGCAGCGCAAACAGGGGATATTCACCCCTCCACTTT. This chain connects TRBV6-1 to TRBJ1-6, with 7 bases matching TRBD1. In germline, CDR1 is MNHNS, CDR2 SASEGT. V shed 6 bases and J 8 bases; nucleotides not matched to a gene: 7. The CDR3 runs to 14 residues.